The clone carrying this T cell receptor (beta chain) was found once. The antigen is undetermined. These data belong to a study of regulatory T cells in long-lasting Graves disease. Study-wide findings and caveats: Persistent disease preferred TRBV28, TRBJ1-2 and TRBJ2-5.

In building TCR beta libraries, iRepertoire HTBI primers were used together with Arm-PCR of CDR3 regions. One entry per CDR3 protein, called by TCRdb with MiXCR from the multiplex PCR reads. The table lists around 450,000 distinct CDR3 sequences, about 22% of them singletons. The CDR3 consists of 12 residues. CDR1 LNHDA and CDR2 SQIVND come from the germline V gene (reference sequence). Trimming removed 8 bases from V and 0 bases from J, with 5 bases in between. Indicated time point: persistent/refractory GD, antithyroid drugs over 5 years with positive TRAb. The TCR library used RNA extracted from PBMCs.

The material was peripheral blood mononuclear cells (PBMCs), obtained when the disease was refractory, from a patient treated with antithyroid drugs. This sequence joins TRBV19 and TRBJ1-3; D not certain. The clonotype was recovered from a female donor with Graves disease. The CDR3 loop reads CASFGSGNTIYF. The DNA of the CDR3 is TGTGCCAGTTTTGGCTCTGGAAACACCATATATTTT.